This T cell receptor beta chain is drawn from a study of blood T cells in healthy people across ages. Study-wide results and limits: Bulk PBMC profiling left naive and antigen-experienced comparisons inconclusive. Diversity figures based on one million T cells were deemed too low.

The table lists this clonotype with a few counts. Its antigen remains unknown. Germline V gene lookup returns CDR1 ENHRY and CDR2 SYGVKD. This CDR3 has 15 residues. V lost 3 bases to trimming and J lost 5 bases, with 11 bases between them. Primers used in a second PCR of about 6 to 11 cycles were a sample-barcoded 5' primer and a J-beta primer mix. In TCRdb, the 5' RACE reads were re-called with MiXCR into one record per CDR3 protein. Among about 720,000 distinct CDR3 sequences, 22% were seen once, and the ten largest hold around 22%. The sequencing sample was made of blood. This receptor was taken from a man between 65 and 80 years old in good health. This chain joins TRBV10-3 and TRBJ1-6; D remains unclear. CDR3 loop: CAISDVSPHNSPLHF. The CDR3 nucleotides are TGTGCCATCAGTGATGTGTCACCACATAATTCACCCCTCCACTTT.